These T cell receptor beta chains were read from a single sample in a study of graft-versus-host responses after intestinal transplantation. The repertoire was sequenced with immunoSEQ multiplex PCR; TCRdb's copy has only in-frame clones and lacks some. The sample consists of 30,000 to 45,000 clones, 80% to 85% of them appearing once. The material sequenced was PBMCs, taken 1070 days after transplant. These receptors all stem from a human patient who received an intestinal transplant, so some T cells may come from the graft donor. Both conserved end residues are part of each CDR3. The D gene is left open where the match is weak. The size of a clone is reported for some rows only, either as once, few or many, or as a class for expanded clones.

CASSGWFGTSVNEQFF TGTGCCAGCAGTGGGTGGTTTGGGACTAGCGTCAATGAGCAGTTCTTC TRBJ2-1 TRBV2 16 TRBD2 .
CASRVGSNQPQHF TGTGCCAGCAGGGTAGGCAGCAATCAGCCCCAGCATTTT TRBJ1-5 TRBV27 13 . .
CASSQEAASGSDEQFF TGTGCCAGCAGCCAAGAGGCGGCTAGCGGGAGCGATGAGCAGTTCTTC TRBJ2-1 TRBV5-4 16 TRBD2 .
CASSVEPGGETQYF TGTGCCAGCAGTGTAGAGCCTGGCGGCGAGACCCAGTACTTC TRBJ2-5 TRBV2 14 . .
CASSYGAGAVEQYF TGTGCCAGCAGTTACGGGGCGGGAGCGGTCGAGCAGTACTTC TRBJ2-7 TRBV6-5 14 TRBD2 .
CASSPFRSGRYGYTF TGTGCCAGCAGCCCCTTTCGCTCAGGGCGCTATGGCTACACCTTC TRBJ1-2 TRBV6-5 15 . .
CASSAENMNEQFF TGTGCCAGCAGCGCAGAAAACATGAATGAGCAGTTCTTC TRBJ2-1 TRBV9 13 . .
CASSLVAGGGNEQFF TGTGCTAGCAGCTTAGTGGCAGGGGGAGGCAATGAGCAGTTCTTC TRBJ2-1 TRBV7-7 15 . .
CASSVNRGNEQFF TGTGCCAGCAGCGTAAACAGGGGGAATGAGCAGTTCTTC TRBJ2-1 TRBV9 13 TRBD1 .
CASSELSSGNTIYF TGTGCCAGCAGTGAATTGAGCTCTGGAAACACCATATATTTT TRBJ1-3 TRBV6-1 14 . once
CASSFFPATEQFF TGTGCCAGCAGTTTTTTCCCGGCTACTGAGCAGTTCTTC TRBJ2-1 TRBV27 13 . .
CASSPGTGGGTNEKLFF TGCGCCAGCAGCCCGGGGACAGGGGGCGGAACTAATGAAAAACTGTTTTTT TRBJ1-4 TRBV5-1 17 TRBD1 .
CAISGEDVAYEQYF TGTGCCATCAGTGGGGAAGACGTAGCCTACGAGCAGTACTTC TRBJ2-7 TRBV10-3 14 . .
CASSFDRDSGNTIYF TGTGCCAGCAGCTTCGACAGGGACTCTGGAAACACCATATATTTT TRBJ1-3 TRBV11-2 15 TRBD1 .
CASSLESGGASDTQYF TGTGCCAGCAGCTTGGAAAGCGGGGGGGCTTCAGATACGCAGTATTTT TRBJ2-3 TRBV5-4 16 TRBD2 .
CASSLDRNTGELFF TGTGCCAGCAGCTTAGACAGGAACACCGGGGAGCTGTTTTTT TRBJ2-2 TRBV7-9 14 . .
CASSSKETSGFDEQFF TGTGCCAGCAGCTCCAAGGAGACTAGCGGGTTCGATGAGCAGTTCTTC TRBJ2-1 TRBV4-2 16 TRBD2 .
CAISPGTSGPYNEQFF TGTGCCATCAGCCCCGGGACTAGCGGGCCCTACAATGAGCAGTTCTTC TRBJ2-1 TRBV10-3 16 TRBD2 .
CAWSAGPPQETQYF TGTGCCTGGAGTGCAGGTCCCCCCCAAGAGACCCAGTACTTC TRBJ2-5 TRBV30 14 . .
CASSEARGSTEAFF TGTGCCAGCAGTGAAGCGCGGGGGTCCACTGAAGCTTTCTTT TRBJ1-1 TRBV2 14 . .
CASSPQQGMDTEAFF TGTGCCAGCTCACCCCAACAGGGTATGGACACTGAAGCTTTCTTT TRBJ1-1 TRBV18 15 . .
CASSLRPETDTQYF TGCGCCAGCAGCCTCCGACCCGAAACAGATACGCAGTATTTT TRBJ2-3 TRBV5-1 14 . .
CASSREQGYSPLHF TGTGCCAGCAGTCGGGAACAGGGGTATTCACCCCTCCACTTT TRBJ1-6 TRBV6-1 14 TRBD1 .
CASSPPRGRSEQFF TGTGCCAGCTCACCCCCCAGGGGGAGGAGTGAGCAGTTCTTC TRBJ2-1 TRBV18 14 . .
CASSARTGAEAFF TGTGCCAGCTCAGCGAGGACGGGGGCTGAAGCTTTCTTT TRBJ1-1 TRBV18 13 . .
CASSPPGPGGAGSPLHF TGTGCCAGCTCACCACCGGGCCCTGGGGGCGCGGGTTCACCCCTCCACTTT TRBJ1-6 TRBV18 17 . .
CASSQEGDRPVPEQYF TGTGCCAGCAGCCAAGAAGGTGACAGGCCCGTTCCCGAGCAGTACTTC TRBJ2-7 TRBV4-2 16 . .
CASRQGISNTEAFF TGTGCCAGTAGACAGGGGATTTCGAACACTGAAGCTTTCTTT TRBJ1-1 TRBV19 14 TRBD1 .
CARSLPCRGHEQYF TGTGCCAGAAGCTTACCCTGCAGGGGACACGAGCAGTACTTC TRBJ2-7 TRBV5-3 14 . large
CASSDAGTYTEAFF TGTGCCAGCAGTGACGCCGGGACCTACACTGAAGCTTTCTTT TRBJ1-1 TRBV6-1 14 . .
CASSIVPGANTGELFF TGTGCCAGTAGTATAGTACCGGGAGCGAACACCGGGGAGCTGTTTTTT TRBJ2-2 TRBV19 16 . .
CASSPLAATNEKLFF TGTGCCAGCAGCCCGCTAGCAGCAACTAATGAAAAACTGTTTTTT TRBJ1-4 TRBV28 15 . .
CASSDGAGTGELFF TGTGCCAGCAGTGACGGGGCAGGGACCGGGGAGCTGTTTTTT TRBJ2-2 TRBV6-4 14 . .
CASSKGQSTDTQYF TGTGCCAGCAGCAAGGGCCAATCCACAGATACGCAGTATTTT TRBJ2-3 TRBV5-4 14 . .
CASSSGQKNGQYF TGTGCCAGCAGTTCGGGGCAGAAAAACGGGCAGTACTTC TRBJ2-7 TRBV28 13 . .
CASGATVRDSTYEQYF TGTGCCAGCGGAGCTACAGTCCGGGACAGCACCTACGAGCAGTACTTC TRBJ2-7 TRBV2 16 TRBD1 .
CASSSAMNTEAFF TGTGCCAGCAGCTCCGCTATGAACACTGAAGCTTTCTTT TRBJ1-1 TRBV5-4 13 . few
CASSGRGEYEQYF TGTGCCAGCAGTGGGCGGGGGGAGTACGAGCAGTACTTC TRBJ2-7 TRBV2 13 TRBD2 .
CASSWASVGLQYF TGTGCCAGCAGCTGGGCGAGCGTAGGGTTGCAGTACTTC TRBJ2-4 TRBV5-4 13 . .
CASSGATGGTEAFF TGTGCCAGCAGCGGAGCAACAGGGGGCACTGAAGCTTTCTTT TRBJ1-1 TRBV9 14 TRBD1 .
CASSPGGLGGTDTQYF TGTGCCAGCAGCCCCGGGGGACTCGGGGGCACAGATACGCAGTATTTT TRBJ2-3 TRBV9 16 . .
CASSPGAGGPATQYF TGTGCCAGCAGCCCGGGCGCGGGGGGGCCTGCGACCCAGTACTTC TRBJ2-5 TRBV7-9 15 TRBD2 once
CATMDRLTYEQYF TGTGCCACCATGGACAGGTTAACCTACGAGCAGTACTTC TRBJ2-7 TRBV6-6 13 TRBD1 .
CASSGPGRDDF TGTGCCAGCAGTGGACCGGGACGGGATGATTTT TRBJ1-5 TRBV6-1 11 . few
CASSPPRGTPGGGYTF TGTGCCAGCAGCCCGCCCCGGGGGACACCGGGGGGGGGCTACACCTTC TRBJ1-2 TRBV7-2 16 . .
CASSPGPLDYGYTF TGTGCCAGCAGCCCGGGACCGCTTGACTATGGCTACACCTTC TRBJ1-2 TRBV16 14 . .
CASSPEGRENEQFF TGTGCCAGCAGCCCGGAGGGACGTGAGAATGAGCAGTTCTTC TRBJ2-1 TRBV9 14 . .